Given below is one T cell receptor beta chain in context. Its antigen is not identified. Looked up from germline, CDR1 is KGHSH and CDR2 is LQKENI. With V trimmed by 3 bases and J by 0 bases, 5 bases remained unmatched. The CDR3 loop spans 17 amino acids. These data are taken from a study of shared clonotypes between healthy human individuals. Study-wide results and limits: Inspection by rarefaction showed sorted-subset sequencing to be incomplete despite large depth. Four donors had approximately 4.6% of their naive CD4 clonotypes in common.

Replicate PCRs from sorted subsets contained 200 ng DNA, which is some 32,000 T cell genomes. Data came from immunoSEQ multiplex PCR; TCRdb stores just in-frame clones and leaves some out. The repertoire has hundreds of thousands of clones, 85% to 95% of them found once; the top ten carry around 0.12%. Only CD45RO-negative cells positively selected for CCR7 counted as naive CD8 cells, so terminally differentiated effector memory CD45RA+ cells were excluded. The source of this sequence is a woman aged 25-40 years in good health. The chain employs TRBV18 and TRBJ1-4; 9 bases align to TRBD1. The sequenced material came from naive CD8+ T cells sorted from blood. For the CDR3, the DNA is TGTGCCAGCTCACCCCGGGACAGGGTAACAACTAATGAAAAACTGTTTTTT. Translating it yields CASSPRDRVTTNEKLFF. The full variable domain, completed using reference TRBV18 and TRBJ1-4, is NAGVMQNPRHLVRRRGQEARLRCSPMKGHSHVYWYRQLPEEGLKFMVYLQKENIIDESGMPKERFSAEFPKEGPSILRIQQVVRGDSAAYFCASSPRDRVTTNEKLFFGSGTQLSVL.